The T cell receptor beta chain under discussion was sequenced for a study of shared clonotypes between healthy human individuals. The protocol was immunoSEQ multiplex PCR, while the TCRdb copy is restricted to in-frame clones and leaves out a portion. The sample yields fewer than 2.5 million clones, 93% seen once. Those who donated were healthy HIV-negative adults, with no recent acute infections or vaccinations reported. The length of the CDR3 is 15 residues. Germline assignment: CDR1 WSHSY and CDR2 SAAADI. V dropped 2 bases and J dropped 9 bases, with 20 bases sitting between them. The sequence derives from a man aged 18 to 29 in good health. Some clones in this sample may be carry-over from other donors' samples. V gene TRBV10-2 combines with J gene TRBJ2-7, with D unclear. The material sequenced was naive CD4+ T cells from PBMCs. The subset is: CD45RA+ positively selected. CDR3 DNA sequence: TGCGCCAGCAGTGAGGGGCGGATCGTCCCCAATGGGCAGTACTTC. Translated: CASSEGRIVPNGQYF.